Detailed here is one T cell receptor (beta chain). The antigen it recognizes is unknown. No base quality values were provided; no much bigger clone lies one nucleotide off. TCRbeta CDR3 regions were amplified from genomic DNA by means of the immunoSEQ Assay, a bias-controlled multiplex PCR. On the study's bioinformatics: Nucleated cell counts per sample were estimated from amplification of reference gene primers within the assay. To quantify the absolute abundance of each unique TCRbeta CDR3 rearrangement, sequence reads were collapsed and filtered. For each sample, productive Simpson clonality was calculated as the square root of Simpson's diversity index over productive rearrangements. Here the immuneACCESS table is served through TCRdb, limited to in-frame sequences with V and J called. Missing clones are a known gap in these copies; in checked studies unresolved V genes cover under half, and the rest lacks a known reason. V and J calls and clone size are copied from that table; D and trimming were computed from the DNA. Here the sample has around 250,000 clones; approximately 85% occur a single time. Around an eighth of the sample is in the top ten clones.

Whole blood was collected in K2EDTA tubes by collaborating institutions according to the institutions' own protocols. For TCRbeta analysis, collaborators shipped samples in one of three forms: frozen whole blood, isolated PBMCs, or DNA extracted from either of those sample types. The germline V gene yields KGHSH for CDR1 and LQKENI for CDR2. The CDR3 covers 16 residues, taking in both the cysteine and the phenylalanine. Only CDR3 DNA remains: 48 bases, in frame from the first base. At the junction V is shortened by 3 bases and J by 4 bases, with 15 bases in between. The data stem from a study of blood T cell repertoires in COVID-19 (dated by TCRdb to about 2020). Looking at the study overall: Collaborator samples came from the United States, Italy and Spain and covered acute and convalescent phases of COVID-19. The material from the prospective study consisted of cDNA or gDNA derived from T cells, B-cell-depleted T cells, or PBMCs. HLA class I and class II types, where available, came from metadata supplied by the sample provider rather than from assay-based typing. Sample metadata almost always included a de-identified subject ID, COVID-19 status, age in years and sex. Deeply sampled blood TCRbeta repertoires from subjects exposed to, actively infected with, or recovered from COVID-19 were included in the dataset. The repertoires were released in a freely available public database meant as a resource for research on the immune response to SARS-CoV-2. The samples were drawn from two sources: the first 160 participants of the ongoing ImmuneRACE study, and 1,254 subjects contributed by 6 global collaborators.

General conclusions and limits of the study: The quantity of clinical and demographic metadata differed by source and by participant and was supplied without curation.

Sequencing used peripheral blood. Rearrangement joined TRBV18 to TRBJ1-4; the D region possibly corresponds to TRBD1 (5 bases align). The clonotype was recovered from a man older than 75 with acute or convalescent COVID-19. DNA sequence: TGTGCCAGCTCACCCGCCCCAGGGCTCTTTAATGAAAAACTGTTTTTT. Translated, this gives CASSPAPGLFNEKLFF. Beyond the CDR3, the reference TRBV18 and TRBJ1-4 genes provide the residues; the full variable domain reads: NAGVMQNPRHLVRRRGQEARLRCSPMKGHSHVYWYRQLPEEGLKFMVYLQKENIIDESGMPKERFSAEFPKEGPSILRIQQVVRGDSAAYFCASSPAPGLFNEKLFFGSGTQLSVL.